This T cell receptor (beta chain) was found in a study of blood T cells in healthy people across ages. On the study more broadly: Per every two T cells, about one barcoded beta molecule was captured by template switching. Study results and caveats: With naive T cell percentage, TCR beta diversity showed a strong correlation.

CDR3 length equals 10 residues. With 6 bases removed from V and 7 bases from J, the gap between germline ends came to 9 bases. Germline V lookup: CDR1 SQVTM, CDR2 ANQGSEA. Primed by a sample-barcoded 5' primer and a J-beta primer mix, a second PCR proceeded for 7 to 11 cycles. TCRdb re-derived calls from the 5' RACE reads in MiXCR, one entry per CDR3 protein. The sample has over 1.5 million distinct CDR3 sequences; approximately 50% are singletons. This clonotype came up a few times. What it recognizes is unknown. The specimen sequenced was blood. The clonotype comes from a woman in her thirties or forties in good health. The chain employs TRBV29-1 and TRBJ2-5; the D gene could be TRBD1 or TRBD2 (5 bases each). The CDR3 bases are TGCAGCGTGGGGGTCGGGACCCAGTACTTC. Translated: CSVGVGTQYF. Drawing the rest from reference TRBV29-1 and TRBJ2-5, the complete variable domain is SAVISQKPSRDICQRGTSLTIQCQVDSQVTMMFWYRQQPGQSLTLIATANQGSEATYESGFVIDKFPISRPNLTFSTLTVSNMSPEDSSIYLCSVGVGTQYFGPGTRLLVL.